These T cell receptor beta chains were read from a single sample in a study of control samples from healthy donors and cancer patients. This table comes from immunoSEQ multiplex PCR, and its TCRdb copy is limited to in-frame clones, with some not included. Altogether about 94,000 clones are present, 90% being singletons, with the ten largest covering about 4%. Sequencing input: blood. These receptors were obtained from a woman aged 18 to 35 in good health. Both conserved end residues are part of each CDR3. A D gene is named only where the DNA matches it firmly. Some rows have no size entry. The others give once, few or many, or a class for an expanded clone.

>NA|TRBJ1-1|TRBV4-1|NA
CASSQDHSGNTEAFF
TGCGCCAGCAGCCAAGACCATTCAGGGAACACTGAAGCTTTCTTT
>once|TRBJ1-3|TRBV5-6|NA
CASSLAGGAGNTIYF
TGTGCCAGCAGCTTGGCCGGGGGGGCCGGAAACACCATATATTTT
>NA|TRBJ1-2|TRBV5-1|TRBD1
CASSFRGTTGLGGYTF
TGCGCCAGCAGCTTTAGGGGAACGACAGGGCTAGGGGGCTACACCTTC
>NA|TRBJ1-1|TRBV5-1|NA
CASSSQGNEAFF
TGCGCCAGCAGCTCTCAGGGTAATGAAGCTTTCTTT
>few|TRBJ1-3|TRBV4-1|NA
CASSQTGMVPGNTIYF
TGCGCCAGCAGCCAAACGGGAATGGTTCCTGGAAACACCATATATTTT
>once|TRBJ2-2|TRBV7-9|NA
CASSRDTGELFF
TGTGCCAGCAGCAGGGACACCGGGGAGCTGTTTTTT
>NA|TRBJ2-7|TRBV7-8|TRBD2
CASSVGRGGGWREQYF
TGTGCCAGCAGCGTCGGCAGGGGCGGGGGGTGGCGGGAGCAGTACTTC
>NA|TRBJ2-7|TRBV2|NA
CASSDAVQSYEQYF
TGTGCCAGCAGTGACGCGGTGCAGTCCTACGAGCAGTACTTC
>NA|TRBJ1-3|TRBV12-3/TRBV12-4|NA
CASSLGGGNTIYF
TGTGCCAGCAGTTTAGGGGGTGGAAACACCATATATTTT
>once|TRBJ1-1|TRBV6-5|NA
CASIADRLGTEAFF
TGTGCCAGCATTGCGGACAGATTGGGGACTGAAGCTTTCTTT
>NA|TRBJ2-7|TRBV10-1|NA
CASSVDLSDEQYF
TGCGCCAGCAGTGTAGACCTGTCGGACGAGCAGTACTTC
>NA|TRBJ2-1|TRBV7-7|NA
CASSLAGAEEQFF
TGTGCCAGCAGCTTAGCGGGGGCAGAGGAGCAGTTCTTC
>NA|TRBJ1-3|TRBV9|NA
CASSVGGGNTIYF
TGTGCCAGCAGCGTGGGAGGTGGAAACACCATATATTTT
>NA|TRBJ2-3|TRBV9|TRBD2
CASSRLAGSTDTQYF
TGTGCCAGCAGCAGACTAGCGGGGAGCACAGATACGCAGTATTTT
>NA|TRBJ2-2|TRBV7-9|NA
CASSRRGKNKNGELFF
TGTGCCAGCAGCCGCCGGGGGAAAAATAAGAACGGGGAGCTGTTTTTT
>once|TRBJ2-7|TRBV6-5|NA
CASSLLRGAYEQYF
TGTGCCAGCAGCCTACTAAGGGGGGCCTACGAGCAGTACTTC
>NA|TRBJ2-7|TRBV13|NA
CASSATGDPTKSYEQYF
TGTGCCAGCAGCGCCACTGGGGACCCTACTAAATCCTACGAGCAGTACTTC
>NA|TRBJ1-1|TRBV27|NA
CASSFRAGAEAFF
TGTGCCAGCAGTTTTCGGGCGGGGGCTGAAGCTTTCTTT
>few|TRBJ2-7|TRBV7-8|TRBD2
CASKLPGGGEQYF
TGTGCCAGCAAACTTCCAGGCGGGGGCGAGCAGTACTTC
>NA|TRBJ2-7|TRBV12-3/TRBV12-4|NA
CASRADTEYEQYF
TGTGCCAGCAGAGCGGACACAGAATACGAGCAGTACTTC
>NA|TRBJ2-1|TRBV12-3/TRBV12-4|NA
CASSRTEYNEQFF
TGTGCCAGCAGCCGGACCGAGTACAATGAGCAGTTCTTC
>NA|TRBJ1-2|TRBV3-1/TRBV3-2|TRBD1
CASSTQGVGYGYTF
TGTGCCAGCAGCACACAGGGGGTGGGCTATGGCTACACCTTC
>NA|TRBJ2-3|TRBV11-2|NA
CASSSPPPGTDTQYF
TGTGCCAGCAGCTCCCCCCCACCGGGCACAGATACGCAGTATTTT
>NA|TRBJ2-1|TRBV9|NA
CASSDLLDVFYNEQFF
TGTGCCAGCAGTGATCTACTAGACGTGTTCTACAATGAGCAGTTCTTC
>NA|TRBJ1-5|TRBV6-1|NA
CASSEIGGSNQPQHF
TGTGCCAGCAGTGAAATAGGAGGGAGCAATCAGCCCCAGCATTTT
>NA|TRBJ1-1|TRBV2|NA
CASSRSPGENTEAFF
TGTGCCAGCAGTAGAAGCCCAGGAGAAAACACTGAAGCTTTCTTT
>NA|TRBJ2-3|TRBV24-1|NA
CATSKGSTDTQYF
TGTGCCACCAGCAAAGGGTCCACAGATACGCAGTATTTT
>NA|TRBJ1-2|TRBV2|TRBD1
CASNERSRDSYGYTF
TGTGCCAGCAACGAGAGGTCCCGGGACAGTTATGGCTACACCTTC
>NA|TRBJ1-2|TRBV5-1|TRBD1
CASSLGGQMAGYTF
TGCGCCAGCAGCTTGGGGGGACAGATGGCCGGCTACACCTTC
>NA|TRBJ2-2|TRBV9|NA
CASSVGAGLNTGELFF
TGTGCCAGCAGCGTAGGGGCAGGTTTGAACACCGGGGAGCTGTTTTTT
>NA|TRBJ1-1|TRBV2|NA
CASRGGGGTEAFF
TGTGCCAGCCGCGGAGGGGGGGGGACTGAAGCTTTCTTT
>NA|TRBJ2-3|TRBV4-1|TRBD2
CASSQEDLAGGMTDTQYF
TGCGCCAGCAGCCAAGAAGACCTAGCGGGGGGAATGACAGATACGCAGTATTTT
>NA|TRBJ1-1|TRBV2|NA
CASSWLTGNTEAFF
TGTGCCAGCAGCTGGCTCACAGGGAACACTGAAGCTTTCTTT